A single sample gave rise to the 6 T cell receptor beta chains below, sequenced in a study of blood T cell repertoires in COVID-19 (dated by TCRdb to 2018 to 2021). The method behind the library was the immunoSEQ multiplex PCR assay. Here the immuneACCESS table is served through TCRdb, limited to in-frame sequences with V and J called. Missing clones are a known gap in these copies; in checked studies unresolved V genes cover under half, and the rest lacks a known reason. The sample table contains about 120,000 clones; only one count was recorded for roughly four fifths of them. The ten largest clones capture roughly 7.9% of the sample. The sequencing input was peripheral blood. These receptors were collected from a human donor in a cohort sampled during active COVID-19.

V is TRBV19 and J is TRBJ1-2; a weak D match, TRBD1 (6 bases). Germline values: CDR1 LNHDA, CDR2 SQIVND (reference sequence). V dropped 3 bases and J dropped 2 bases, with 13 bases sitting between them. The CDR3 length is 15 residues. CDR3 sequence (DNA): TGTGCCAGTAGTATTTTGCTGGGGGCCAACTATGGCTACACCTTC. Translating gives CASSILLGANYGYTF.

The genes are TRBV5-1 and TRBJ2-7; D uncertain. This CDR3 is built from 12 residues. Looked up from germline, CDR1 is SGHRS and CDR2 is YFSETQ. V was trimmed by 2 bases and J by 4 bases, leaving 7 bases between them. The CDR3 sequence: CASSFNRYEQYF. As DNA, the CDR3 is TGCGCCAGCAGCTTTAACCGGTACGAGCAGTACTTC. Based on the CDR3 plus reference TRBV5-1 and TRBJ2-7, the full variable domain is KAGVTQTPRYLIKTRGQQVTLSCSPISGHRSVSWYQQTPGQGLQFLFEYFSETQRNKGNFPGRFSGRQFSNSRSEMNVSTLELGDSALYLCASSFNRYEQYFGPGTRLTVT.

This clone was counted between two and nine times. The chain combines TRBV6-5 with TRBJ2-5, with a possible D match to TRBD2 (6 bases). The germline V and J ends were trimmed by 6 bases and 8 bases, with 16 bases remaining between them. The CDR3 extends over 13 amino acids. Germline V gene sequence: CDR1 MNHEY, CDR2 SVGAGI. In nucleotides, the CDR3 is TGTGCCAGCAGCCCCGGGGGACCTGGCACCCAGTACTTC. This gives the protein CASSPGGPGTQYF.

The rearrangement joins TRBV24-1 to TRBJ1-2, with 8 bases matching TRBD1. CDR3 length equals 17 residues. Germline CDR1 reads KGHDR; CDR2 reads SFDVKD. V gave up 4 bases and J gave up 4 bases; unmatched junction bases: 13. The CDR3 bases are TGTGCCACCAGTGAATGGACAGGGTCAACCTTCTTCTATGGCTACACCTTC. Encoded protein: CATSEWTGSTFFYGYTF.

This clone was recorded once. As DNA, the CDR3 is TGTGCCAGCAGCTTAGTCGGCAGGGATATCAATCAGCCCCAGCATTTT. Its protein is CASSLVGRDINQPQHF. The chain has TRBV7-8 and TRBJ1-5, with D possibly matching TRBD1 (5 bases). Trimming removed 1 base from V and 3 bases from J, with 13 bases in between. Germline V gene lookup returns CDR1 SGHVS and CDR2 FQNEAQ. This CDR3 is 16 amino acids long. The entire variable domain, with the rest obtained from reference TRBV7-8 and TRBJ1-5, is as follows: GAGVSQSPRYKVAKRGQDVALRCDPISGHVSLFWYQQALGQGPEFLTYFQNEAQLDKSGLPSDRFFAERPEGSVSTLKIQRTQQEDSAVYLCASSLVGRDINQPQHFGDGTRLSIL.

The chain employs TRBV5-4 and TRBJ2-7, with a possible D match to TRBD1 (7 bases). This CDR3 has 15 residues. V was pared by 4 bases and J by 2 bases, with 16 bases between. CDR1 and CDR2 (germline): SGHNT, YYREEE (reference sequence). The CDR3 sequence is CASSPGGWGPYEQYF. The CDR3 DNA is TGTGCCAGCAGCCCAGGGGGGTGGGGACCCTACGAGCAGTACTTC.